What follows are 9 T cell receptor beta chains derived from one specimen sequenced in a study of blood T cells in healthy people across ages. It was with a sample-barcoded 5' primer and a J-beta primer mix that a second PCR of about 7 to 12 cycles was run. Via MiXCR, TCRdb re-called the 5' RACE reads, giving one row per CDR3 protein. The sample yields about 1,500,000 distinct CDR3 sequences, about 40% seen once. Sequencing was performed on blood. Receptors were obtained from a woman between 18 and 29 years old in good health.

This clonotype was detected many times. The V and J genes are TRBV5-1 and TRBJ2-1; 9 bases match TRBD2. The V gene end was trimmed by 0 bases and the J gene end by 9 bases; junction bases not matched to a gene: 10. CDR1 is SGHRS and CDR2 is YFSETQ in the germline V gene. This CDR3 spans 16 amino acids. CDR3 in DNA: TGCGCCAGCAGCTTGGGTTCGGCTAGCGGGGCGAGTGAGCAGTTCTTC. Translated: CASSLGSASGASEQFF.

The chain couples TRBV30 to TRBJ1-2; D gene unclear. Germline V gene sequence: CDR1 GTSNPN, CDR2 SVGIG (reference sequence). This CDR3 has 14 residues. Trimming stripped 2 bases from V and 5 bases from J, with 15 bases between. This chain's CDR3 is CAWSPLQGIYGYTF. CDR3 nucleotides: TGTGCCTGGAGTCCCCTGCAAGGAATATATGGCTACACCTTC.

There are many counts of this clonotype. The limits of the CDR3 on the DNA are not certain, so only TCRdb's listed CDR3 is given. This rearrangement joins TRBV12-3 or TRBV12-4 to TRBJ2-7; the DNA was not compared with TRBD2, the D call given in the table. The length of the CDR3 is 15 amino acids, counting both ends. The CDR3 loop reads CASSSSLAGIYEQYF.

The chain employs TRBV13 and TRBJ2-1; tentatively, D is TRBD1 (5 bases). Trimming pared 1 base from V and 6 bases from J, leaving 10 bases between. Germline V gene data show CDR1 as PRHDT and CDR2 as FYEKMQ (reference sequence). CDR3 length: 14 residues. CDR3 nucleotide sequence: TGTGCCAGCAGCTTAGAGCGCAGGGTCAATGAGCAGTTCTTC. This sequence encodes CASSLERRVNEQFF.

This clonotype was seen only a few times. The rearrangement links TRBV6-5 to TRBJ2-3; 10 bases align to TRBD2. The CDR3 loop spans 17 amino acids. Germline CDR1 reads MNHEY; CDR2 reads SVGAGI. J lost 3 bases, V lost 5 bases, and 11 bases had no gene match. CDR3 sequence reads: CASSNPALAGVTDTQYF. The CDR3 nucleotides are TGTGCCAGCAGTAACCCCGCGCTAGCGGGAGTGACAGATACGCAGTATTTT.

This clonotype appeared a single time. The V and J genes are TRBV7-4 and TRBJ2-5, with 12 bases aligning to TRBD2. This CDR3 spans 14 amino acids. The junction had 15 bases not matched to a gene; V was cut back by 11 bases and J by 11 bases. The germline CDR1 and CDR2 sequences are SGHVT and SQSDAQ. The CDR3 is CAGKLAGGPREQYF. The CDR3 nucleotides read TGTGCCGGAAAACTAGCGGGAGGACCGCGGGAGCAGTACTTC.

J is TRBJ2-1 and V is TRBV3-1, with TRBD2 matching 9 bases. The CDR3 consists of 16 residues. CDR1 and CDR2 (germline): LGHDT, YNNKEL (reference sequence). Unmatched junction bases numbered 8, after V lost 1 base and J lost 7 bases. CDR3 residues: CASSQGVAGVGNEQFF. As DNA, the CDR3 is TGTGCCAGCAGCCAAGGGGTAGCGGGAGTAGGGAATGAGCAGTTCTTC.

This CDR3 is CASSRTSGGLADTQYF. In nucleotides, the CDR3 is TGTGCCAGCAGTCGGACTAGCGGGGGATTGGCAGATACGCAGTATTTT. The chain is built from TRBV2 and TRBJ2-3; the match to TRBD2 covers 13 bases. There are 16 residues in the CDR3. The trim removed 5 bases at V and 4 bases at J, leaving 6 bases unmatched. CDR1 SNHLY and CDR2 FYNNEI come from the germline V gene.

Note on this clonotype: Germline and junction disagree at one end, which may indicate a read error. CDR3 sequence reads: CASSVAWPTDTQYF. DNA of the CDR3: TGTGCCAGCAGCGTAGCGTGGCCCACAGATACGCAGTATTTT. This rearrangement joins TRBV7-6 to TRBJ2-3, with D perhaps TRBD2 (5 bases). This CDR3 spans 14 amino acids. Per the germline V gene, CDR1 is SGHVS and CDR2 is FNYEAQ.